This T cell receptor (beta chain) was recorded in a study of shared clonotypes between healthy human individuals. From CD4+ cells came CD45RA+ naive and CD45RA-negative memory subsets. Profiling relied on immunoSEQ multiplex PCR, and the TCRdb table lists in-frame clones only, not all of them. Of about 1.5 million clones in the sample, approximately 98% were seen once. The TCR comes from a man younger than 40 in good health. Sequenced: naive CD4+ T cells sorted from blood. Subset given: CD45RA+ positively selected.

CDR3 sequence: CATSRDPPSGGPYNEQFF. CDR3 in DNA: TGTGCCACCAGCAGAGATCCACCGTCAGGGGGCCCCTACAATGAGCAGTTCTTC. This sequence joins TRBV15 and TRBJ2-1; 8 bases are shared with TRBD1. There are 18 residues in the CDR3. CDR1 is LNHNV, CDR2 YYDKDF, per germline (reference sequence). The V gene end was trimmed by 0 bases and the J gene end by 2 bases; junction bases not matched to a gene: 9.